This TCR beta chain was sequenced in a study of identical twins (dated by TCRdb to 2016 to 2018). General notes on the study: To test whether fetal clonotypes persist, this study deep-sequenced TCR alpha and beta repertoires from monozygotic twins, from unrelated adults of various ages, and from cord blood. Replicate twin experiments were performed at different times using different library preparation protocols to rule out contamination. General conclusions and limits of the study: Compared with coincidental sharing between unrelated individuals, out-of-frame TCR alpha sequences shared between twins had an excess of sequences with low generation probability. Recombination models systematically underestimated out-of-frame TCR alpha sharing in monozygotic twins but agreed with sharing between unrelated individuals. Because the same donors could not be followed over many years, the conclusions relied on cross-sectional statistical analysis. Zero-insertion analyses could be partly confounded by invariant T cells such as MAIT and iNKT, though diverse VJ usage argued against such confounding for most clonotypes. Fewer insertions were carried by abundant cord blood beta clonotypes; a weaker similar trend was observed in young adult naive repertoires, while no such trend was observed in memory repertoires. Excess twin sharing in beta out-of-frame sequences was weaker because fewer shared sequences lowered the signal-to-noise ratio.

V lost 2 bases and J lost 2 bases; the stretch between them is 17 bases long. The CDR3 runs 16 residues from the cysteine to the phenylalanine. The only DNA kept is the CDR3, 48 bases in frame from the first base. The germline V gene (reference sequence) supplies CDR1 DFQATT and CDR2 SNEGSKA. Concerning this clonotype: Its antigen is unknown. No quality values exist for individual bases; no much larger clone is one base distant.

To prepare the library, 5' RACE was applied. Instrument used: Illumina HiSeq 2000. Template switching added a universal primer binding site, and the final cDNA carried a unique molecular identifier that allowed TCR cDNA molecules to be counted accurately. First-strand cDNA for TCR alpha and beta chains was synthesized from specific primers in the conserved constant-segment region. To control for contamination, every cDNA library carried two barcodes: a SMART-Mk sample barcode plus Illumina barcodes. Two successive PCR steps introduced TruSeq adapter sequences along with Illumina sample barcodes. TCR alpha and beta cDNA libraries were sequenced on the Illumina HiSeq platform with custom primers. The source study handled its data this way. Raw reads were processed with MiGEC to extract unique molecular identifiers, and MiXCR was used to determine CDR3 positions. Recombination models were inferred per individual with the repgenHMM and IGoR tools using an EM algorithm. Shared clonotypes were analyzed with the tcR package in R, and sharing was normalized by the product of cloneset sizes. Out-of-frame nonproductive sequences were analyzed to study raw recombination free of thymic and clonal selection effects. TCRdb applied fastp at Q25 and MiXCR to the public reads, then kept only in-frame beta chains. Entries are consolidated by CDR3 protein sequence, retaining the most common genes and DNA. TCRdb assigned the V and J calls; the authors' analysis was not used. The sample records 1.5 million to 2 million distinct CDR3 sequences, more than 30% of which are singletons. The ten largest clones take up around 0.3% of the sample.

Only healthy Caucasian donors were included. The receptor comes from a newborn girl in good health. Here the chain combines TRBV20-1 and TRBJ2-3; the D gene is possibly TRBD2, with 6 bases matching. Sequences were obtained from cord blood. CDR3 protein: CSARFPGSGYTDTQYF. The nucleotides read TGCAGTGCTAGATTCCCGGGTAGCGGCTACACAGATACGCAGTATTTT.